This T cell receptor (beta chain) was sequenced for a study of cytomegalovirus exposure and HLA in healthy donors. Across the whole study: The same platform was used for the roughly 120 validation repertoires as for the roughly 670 first-cohort repertoires, as reported in a later analysis. Broader study findings: There were some public TCRs occurring in many donors, but most TCR sequences were rare. There were a few CMV-associated chains whose specificity for CMV antigens was confirmed in vitro. Reports described diagnosis of cytomegalovirus status by the classifier as highly specific and sensitive.

Trimming removed 3 bases from V and 5 bases from J, with 4 bases in between. Germline V gene data show CDR1 as SGHDN and CDR2 as FVKESK. The length of the CDR3 is 12 residues. Repertoires were generated with immunoSEQ multiplex PCR, while TCRdb's copy carries only in-frame clones and drops some. The sample yields 120,000 to 150,000 clones, around 90% seen once. Regarding this clone: Its antigen is still unknown.

This TCR derives from a woman in her late teens or twenties in good health and CMV-seropositive. The chain uses TRBV14 and TRBJ2-2; D is uncertain. The sequenced material came from PBMCs. The CDR3 protein is CASSHLTGELFF. The CDR3 nucleotides are TGTGCCAGCAGCCACCTGACCGGGGAGCTGTTTTTT.